This section outlines one TCR beta chain sequence together with its context. What it recognizes is unknown. CDR3 size: 16 residues. The V gene's germline CDR1 is SGHAT and CDR2 FQNNGV. V lost 0 bases, J lost 0 bases, and 9 bases lay in between. This specimen comes from a study of T cell responses to AZD1222 COVID-19 vaccine. Using immunoSEQ multiplex PCR, the repertoire was profiled, and TCRdb retains in-frame clones only, with some absent. The sample consists of tens of thousands of clones, 60% to 85% of them appearing once. Study-wide findings and caveats: As reported, nearly half of all spike-specific TCRs target variant regions that are unmutated. Among the donors, most were white British and more were female, and clonal diversity was possibly underestimated. Baseline seropositivity characterized only a handful of AZD1222 recipients.

This chain uses TRBV11-2 with TRBJ1-3; D gene uncertain. Material: peripheral blood, obtained on day 0 of AZD1222 vaccination. This receptor was identified in an adult in good health. The CDR3 reads CASSLDRLNSGNTIYF. CDR3 coding DNA: TGTGCCAGCAGCTTAGACCGTCTAAACTCTGGAAACACCATATATTTT.